The 15 T cell receptor beta chains below come from one sample, sequenced in a study of human T cells and chemical hapten exposure. As for time point: patch test 2, 6 weeks after DPC sensitization. Treatment meaning: therapeutic diphenylcyclopropenone sensitization with weekly scalp DPC. Each CDR3 protein gets one entry after TCRdb re-called the RACE reads with MiXCR. The sample includes some 45,000 distinct CDR3 sequences, 8% to 9.5% of them seen just once. The source was whole blood, collected in connection with sensitization to the hapten diphenylcyclopropenone (DPC). These receptors were collected from a middle-aged woman with alopecia areata. Some clones in this sample may be carry-over from other donors' samples.

This clonotype was picked up many times. The genes are TRBV20-1 and TRBJ2-7; D not resolved. Trimming removed 3 bases from V and 3 bases from J, with 6 bases in between. The CDR3 has 11 amino acids. CDR1 and CDR2 from the germline V gene are DFQATT and SNEGSKA (reference sequence). CDR3 sequence (DNA): TGCAGTGCTAGGCGAAGCTACGAGCAGTACTTC. Amino acid sequence: CSARRSYEQYF.

This clonotype was observed many times. V and J are TRBV7-6 and TRBJ1-4; D gene uncertain. This CDR3 has 17 residues. Trimming removed 1 base from V and 0 bases from J, with 12 bases in between. Germline V gene lookup returns CDR1 SGHVS and CDR2 FNYEAQ. The CDR3 nucleotides read TGTGCCAGCAGCTTAGGGACCTCGCATGCAACTAATGAAAAACTGTTTTTT. Translated: CASSLGTSHATNEKLFF.

This clonotype was counted at least ten times. This chain uses TRBV12-3 or TRBV12-4 with TRBJ1-3; D is undetermined. The CDR3 runs 11 residues. Trimming removed 6 bases from V and 1 base from J, with 1 base in between. CDR3 coding DNA: TGTGCCAGCAGGTCTGGAAACACCATATATTTT. It specifies CASRSGNTIYF.

This clonotype occurred many times. The chain links TRBV5-1 to TRBJ2-1; 13 bases are a match to TRBD2. V dropped 2 bases and J dropped 4; count of bases not matched to a gene: 3. The CDR3 is 16 amino acids. Germline-derived CDR1 and CDR2 are SGHRS and YFSETQ. The CDR3 coding sequence is TGCGCCAGCAGCTTAGGACTAGCGGGGGATTACAATGAGCAGTTCTTC. This sequence encodes CASSLGLAGDYNEQFF. The full variable domain, completed using reference TRBV5-1 and TRBJ2-1, is KAGVTQTPRYLIKTRGQQVTLSCSPISGHRSVSWYQQTPGQGLQFLFEYFSETQRNKGNFPGRFSGRQFSNSRSEMNVSTLELGDSALYLCASSLGLAGDYNEQFFGPGTRLTVL.

The rearrangement uses TRBV7-2 and TRBJ2-7; TRBD2 agrees at 10 bases. The germline gives CDR1 SGHTA, CDR2 FQGNSA. This CDR3 has 14 amino acids. Germline trimming cut 5 bases from V and 5 bases from J; bases unmatched to any gene: 6. This chain's CDR3 is CASSTGTSEDEQYF. In DNA form, the CDR3 reads TGTGCCAGCAGCACCGGGACTAGCGAGGACGAGCAGTACTTC.

This clonotype was seen repeatedly, ten times or more. The V gene is TRBV19, the J gene TRBJ1-5; 7 bases match TRBD1. Germline-derived CDR1 and CDR2 are LNHDA and SQIVND (reference sequence). V trimming: 1 base; J trimming: 0 bases; junction bases outside the gene matches: 6. The CDR3 length is 17 residues. The chain's CDR3 is CASSIVTGEYSNQPQHF. DNA for the CDR3: TGTGCCAGTAGTATAGTTACAGGGGAGTATAGCAATCAGCCCCAGCATTTT. Supplemented by reference TRBV19 and TRBJ1-5, the full variable domain reads DGGITQSPKYLFRKEGQNVTLSCEQNLNHDAMYWYRQDPGQGLRLIYYSQIVNDFQKGDIAEGYSVSREKKESFPLTVTSAQKNPTAFYLCASSIVTGEYSNQPQHFGDGTRLSIL.

This clonotype was picked up many times. This chain links TRBV11-2 with TRBJ2-6, with D uncertain. The CDR3 is made up of 16 amino acids. Per the germline V gene, CDR1 is SGHAT and CDR2 is FQNNGV. V gave up 3 bases and J gave up 0 bases, with 9 bases separating them. This chain's CDR3 is CASSFPWGSGANVLTF. The DNA for the CDR3 is TGTGCCAGCAGCTTCCCCTGGGGCTCTGGGGCCAACGTCCTGACTTTC.

The genes are TRBV4-2 and TRBJ2-5; D unclear. The germline gives CDR1 LGHNA, CDR2 YNFKEQ. Trimming shortened V by 0 bases and J by 1 base, and 12 bases separated the two germline ends. This CDR3 region has 16 residues. The CDR3 sequence is CASSQDLHTSQETQYF. The CDR3 bases are TGTGCCAGCAGCCAAGATTTGCACACCTCCCAAGAGACCCAGTACTTC.

This clonotype was counted ten times or more. The chain combines TRBV15 with TRBJ2-1; D is possibly TRBD1 (6 bases). Deletions cut 3 bases from V and 4 bases from J, with 16 bases between. Germline V CDR1 and CDR2: LNHNV, YYDKDF (reference sequence). The CDR3 loop spans 16 amino acids. The CDR3 protein is CATSRATGYPYNEQFF. CDR3 nucleotides: TGTGCCACCAGCAGGGCCACAGGGTACCCTTACAATGAGCAGTTCTTC.

In this sample, this clonotype turned up a few times. The V gene is TRBV3-1, the J gene TRBJ2-1; the match to TRBD2 covers 9 bases. Germline CDR1 LGHDT, CDR2 YNNKEL (reference sequence). Trimming cost V 1 base and J 7 bases; bases outside gene matches: 5. There are 15 residues in the CDR3. Written as DNA, the CDR3 is TGTGCCAGCAGCCAAGTGGCGGGGGGGCATAATGAGCAGTTCTTC. This translates into CASSQVAGGHNEQFF.

At least ten counts were recorded for this clonotype. The rearrangement links TRBV20-1 to TRBJ1-1; D gene uncertain. Germline V CDR1 and CDR2: DFQATT, SNEGSKA (reference sequence). The germline V and J ends were trimmed by 6 bases and 8 bases, with 13 bases remaining between them. This CDR3 has 11 residues. The CDR3 protein is CSANDHREAFF. CDR3 coding DNA: TGCAGTGCAAATGACCACCGCGAAGCTTTCTTT.

This clonotype came up many times. This chain links TRBV9 with TRBJ2-3; 8 nucleotides agree with TRBD2. The V segment lost 0 bases and the J segment 7 bases; nucleotides outside the gene matches: 7. Germline CDR1 and CDR2: SGDLS and YYNGEE. The CDR3 sequence is 15 residues long. Written as DNA, the CDR3 is TGTGCCAGCAGCGTAGTAGCGGGGAGCTCGAATACGCAGTATTTT. Translating gives CASSVVAGSSNTQYF. The whole variable domain, filled in from reference TRBV9 and TRBJ2-3, reads DSGVTQTPKHLITATGQRVTLRCSPRSGDLSVYWYQQSLDQGLQFLIQYYNGEERAKGNILERFSAQQFPDLHSELNLSSLELGDSALYFCASSVVAGSSNTQYFGPGTRLTVL.

This clonotype occurred many times. This rearrangement joins TRBV2 to TRBJ2-3; 7 bases match TRBD1. Germline V lookup: CDR1 SNHLY, CDR2 FYNNEI. This CDR3 has 14 amino acids. V gave up 8 bases and J gave up 1 base; unmatched junction bases: 6. The CDR3 reads CASGYRGRTDTQYF. CDR3 sequence (DNA): TGTGCCAGCGGGTACAGGGGACGCACAGATACGCAGTATTTT.

This clonotype was seen repeatedly, ten times or more. The rearrangement uses TRBV9 and TRBJ2-7; perhaps TRBD1 as D (5 bases). Germline V gene lookup returns CDR1 SGDLS and CDR2 YYNGEE. V was trimmed by 0 bases and J by 0 bases, leaving 7 bases between them. The CDR3 sequence is 14 residues long. The CDR3 DNA reads as TGTGCCAGCAGCGTAGAAGGGGACTCCTACGAGCAGTACTTC. Translation: CASSVEGDSYEQYF.

There are many counts of this clonotype. The chain couples TRBV15 to TRBJ2-5, with D tentatively TRBD2 (5 bases). V was trimmed by 1 base and J by 1 base, leaving 10 bases between them. The CDR3 length is 15 residues. Germline V gives CDR1 LNHNV, CDR2 YYDKDF (reference sequence). CDR3 bases: TGTGCCACCAGCAGAGGAGGGCCGCTCCAAGAGACCCAGTACTTC. This sequence encodes CATSRGGPLQETQYF.